Shown below are 19 T cell receptor beta chains from a single sample sequenced in a study of T cell responses to AZD1222 COVID-19 vaccine (dated by TCRdb to about 2021). Library method: the immunoSEQ multiplex PCR assay. Imported from immuneACCESS, the table was reduced by TCRdb to in-frame sequences with V and J called. These copies leave out some clones; in studies compared against another copy, an unresolved V gene accounts for under half, and the cause of the remainder is not known. The sample contains more than 100,000 clones, approximately 89% of them found a single time. The ten largest account for approximately 22% of the sample. The sample's time point label, decoded: baseline before first vaccination. This specimen was peripheral blood, taken on day 0 of AZD1222 vaccination. The receptors derive from an adult in good health.

The chain combines TRBV19 with TRBJ2-1, with D perhaps TRBD2 (5 bases). In germline, CDR1 is LNHDA, CDR2 SQIVND (reference sequence). Trimming cost V 2 bases and J 10 bases, with 9 bases left between them. CDR3 length: 12 amino acids. CDR3 sequence reads: CASSILAAEQFF. The CDR3 DNA sequence: TGTGCCAGTAGTATACTAGCAGCCGAGCAGTTCTTC.

The chain has TRBV27 and TRBJ1-6; D remains unclear. This CDR3 is built from 13 residues. The germline CDR1 and CDR2 sequences are MNHEY and SMNVEV (reference sequence). V was shortened by 2 bases and J by 15 bases, with 14 bases between the two germline ends. CDR3 loop: CASSLTVGLGLHF. CDR3 nucleotide sequence: TGTGCCAGCAGTTTAACTGTCGGATTAGGCCTCCACTTT.

In its sample, this clone was seen a few times. The chain is built from TRBV3-1 (or the pseudogene TRBV3-2) and TRBJ2-3; D ambiguous. From germline, CDR1 is LGHDT and CDR2 YNNKEL (reference sequence). V lost 4 bases and J 6 bases, leaving 14 bases between the germline ends. The CDR3 totals 14 residues. CDR3: CASSLQVGGDTQYF. CDR3 DNA: TGTGCCAGCAGCCTCCAGGTGGGTGGTGATACGCAGTATTTT.

The V gene is TRBV15, the J gene TRBJ2-3; no reliable D call. The CDR3 covers 12 residues. Germline CDR1 LNHNV, CDR2 YYDKDF (reference sequence). Trimming cost V 0 bases and J 8 bases, with 6 bases left between them. CDR3 DNA sequence: TGTGCCACCAGCAGAGACTCAGGTACGCAGTATTTT. This translates into CATSRDSGTQYF.

The chain uses TRBV15 and TRBJ2-3; 13 bases match TRBD2. The CDR3 spans 16 residues. Looked up from germline, CDR1 is LNHNV and CDR2 is YYDKDF (reference sequence). J gave up 3 bases and V 5 bases, and 5 bases lay outside the gene matches. The DNA of the CDR3 is TGTGCCACCAGCCGAAGACTAGCGGGGGGTACAGATACGCAGTATTTT. Translating gives CATSRRLAGGTDTQYF.

A few counts support this clone. V gene TRBV6-2 or TRBV6-3 combines with J gene TRBJ2-7; 7 bases align to TRBD1. The CDR3 has 16 amino acids. CDR1 is MNHEY, CDR2 SVGEGT, per germline. Trimming took 2 bases from V and 0 from J; bases not matched to a gene: 7. CDR3 loop: CASSYPGTVSSYEQYF. The DNA of the CDR3 is TGTGCCAGCAGTTACCCGGGGACAGTCAGCTCCTACGAGCAGTACTTC.

The chain couples TRBV6-4 to TRBJ1-6; D possibly corresponds to TRBD1 (6 bases). The V and J ends lost 4 bases and 9 bases respectively, with 16 bases between them. In germline, CDR1 is MRHNA, CDR2 SNTAGT. There are 15 residues in the CDR3. The CDR3 coding sequence is TGTGCCAGCAGTGCACAGGGCCAGGGAGTTTCACCCCTCCACTTT. It yields the protein CASSAQGQGVSPLHF.

The chain links TRBV4-1 to TRBJ2-6; 12 bases align to TRBD2. J gave up 1 base and V 3 bases, and 13 bases lay outside the gene matches. Germline V gene sequence: CDR1 MGHRA, CDR2 YSYEKL. The length of the CDR3 is 21 residues. The CDR3 loop reads CASSHHTSGGQHRSGANVLTF. CDR3 nucleotide sequence: TGCGCCAGCAGCCATCACACTAGCGGGGGGCAACACCGTTCTGGGGCCAACGTCCTGACTTTC.

The chain links TRBV10-3 to TRBJ1-1; no definite D call. Trimming stripped 3 bases from V and 6 bases from J, with 17 bases between. The CDR3 has 15 residues. Germline V gene lookup returns CDR1 ENHRY and CDR2 SYGVKD. CDR3 DNA sequence: TGTGCCATCAGTGAAGGGCCCGCCGGAGAGTCTGAAGCTTTCTTT. Translation: CAISEGPAGESEAFF.

V gene TRBV19 combines with J gene TRBJ1-5; the D gene is possibly TRBD1 (6 bases). Germline V CDR1 and CDR2: LNHDA, SQIVND (reference sequence). This CDR3 contains 16 residues. Between the trimmed V and J ends, which lost 4 bases and 2 bases, there was a span of 15 bases. CDR3 loop: CASSTVGTWGNQPQHF. The CDR3 region has the DNA TGTGCCAGTAGTACCGTCGGGACATGGGGCAATCAGCCCCAGCATTTT.

J is TRBJ1-4 and V is TRBV25-1; D unclear. Germline CDR1 and CDR2: MGHDK and SYGVNS. The CDR3 sequence is 12 residues long. V was cut by 6 bases and J by 7 bases, with 9 bases left in between. The CDR3 bases are TGTGCCAGCAGATATTCAGGTGAAAAACTGTTTTTT. Translation gives CASRYSGEKLFF.

This chain connects TRBV9 to TRBJ2-7; D gene uncertain. CDR3 length: 13 amino acids. The V end lost 0 bases, the J end lost 7 bases, and 11 bases lay between the germline ends. Looked up from germline, CDR1 is SGDLS and CDR2 is YYNGEE. CDR3 protein: CASSVDEKREQYF. The CDR3 region has the DNA TGTGCCAGCAGCGTAGACGAAAAACGGGAGCAGTACTTC.

This clone was picked up a small number of times. V gene TRBV7-8 combines with J gene TRBJ2-5, with 10 bases aligning to TRBD2. The CDR3 has 16 residues. Germline V gene data show CDR1 as SGHVS and CDR2 as FQNEAQ. The V and J ends lost 1 base and 6 bases, in that order; junction bases with no gene match: 8. This CDR3 is CASSLVVPSGSKTQYF. CDR3 bases: TGTGCCAGCAGCTTAGTTGTTCCTAGCGGGAGTAAGACCCAGTACTTC.

This chain joins TRBV5-1 and TRBJ1-2; D is unresolved. Germline CDR1 is SGHRS and CDR2 is YFSETQ. Between the trimmed V and J ends, which lost 0 bases and 0 bases, there was a span of 6 bases. The CDR3 has 14 residues. The CDR3 loop is CASSLESTNYGYTF. The CDR3 DNA is TGCGCCAGCAGCTTGGAGAGCACTAACTATGGCTACACCTTC.

J is TRBJ1-2 and V is TRBV6-5; D not resolved. The ends were cut back, 7 bases at V and 8 bases at J, with 17 bases in the middle. Per germline, CDR1 MNHEY and CDR2 SVGAGI. CDR3 length: 13 residues. The CDR3 DNA is TGTGCCAGCAAATTAGATTGGGGTTACGGCTACACCTTC. As protein: CASKLDWGYGYTF.

This sequence joins TRBV18 and TRBJ1-5; tentative D call: TRBD1 (6 bases). CDR1 and CDR2 (germline): KGHSH, LQKENI. The CDR3 runs 15 residues. Trimming removed 2 bases from V and 5 bases from J, with 13 bases in between. The CDR3 reads CASSPGRGNDQPQHF. CDR3 coding DNA: TGTGCCAGCTCACCAGGCAGGGGAAACGATCAGCCCCAGCATTTT.

This chain uses TRBV4-3 with TRBJ1-4; 7 bases fit TRBD1. The ends lost 4 bases at V and 2 bases at J; junction bases unmatched: 1. Germline CDR1 is LGHNA and CDR2 is YSLEER. CDR3 length: 14 residues. The CDR3 loop is CASSPGQTNEKLFF. Here the CDR3 DNA reads TGCGCCAGCAGCCCGGGACAGACTAATGAAAAACTGTTTTTT.

The chain recombines TRBV4-3 with TRBJ2-1; possibly TRBD2 for D (5 bases). CDR3 length equals 15 residues. Trimming removed 1 base at V and 6 bases at J, with 13 bases between. Germline CDR1 reads LGHNA; CDR2 reads YSLEER. The CDR3 DNA sequence: TGCGCCAGCAGCCAAGCAATAGACGGAGGCAATGAGCAGTTCTTC. This codes for CASSQAIDGGNEQFF.

This chain joins TRBV11-1 and TRBJ1-1, with 9 bases identical to TRBD1. CDR1 is SGHAT and CDR2 is FQDESV in the germline V gene (reference sequence). The CDR3 spans 15 residues. The V segment lost 3 bases and the J segment 2 bases; nucleotides outside the gene matches: 4. This CDR3 reads CASSFRTGENTEAFF. The CDR3 DNA is TGTGCCAGCAGCTTCCGGACAGGGGAAAACACTGAAGCTTTCTTT.